This is a list of T cell receptor beta chains from one sample in a study of blood T cell repertoires in COVID-19. TCRdb keeps only in-frame clones here, not all; method: immunoSEQ multiplex PCR. In the table there are about 95,000 clones, approximately 91% of which are singletons. Material: peripheral blood. These receptors were collected from a man in his 60s with COVID-19, enrolled during active disease. Each CDR3 is given with its conserved first and last residue. The D gene is left open where the match is weak. Where a row states a size, it is once, few, many or the class of an expanded clone; other rows omit it.

v_call: TRBV6-1
cdr3_length: 14
d_call: TRBD1
j_call: TRBJ2-7
clone_size: once
cdr3_aa: CASSPLQGAYEQYF
cdr3_nt: TGTGCCAGCAGTCCTTTACAGGGGGCCTACGAGCAGTACTTC

v_call: TRBV5-1
cdr3_length: 14
d_call: .
j_call: TRBJ1-2
clone_size: once
cdr3_aa: CASSSVKEDYGYTF
cdr3_nt: TGCGCCAGCAGCTCGGTAAAGGAGGACTATGGCTACACCTTC

v_call: TRBV6-5
cdr3_length: 12
d_call: .
j_call: TRBJ2-5
clone_size: once
cdr3_aa: CASSPPIETQYF
cdr3_nt: TGTGCCAGCAGTCCCCCCATAGAGACCCAGTACTTC

v_call: TRBV19
cdr3_length: 13
d_call: TRBD1
j_call: TRBJ2-5
clone_size: .
cdr3_aa: CASSGDSQETQYF
cdr3_nt: TGTGCCAGTAGTGGGGACAGTCAAGAGACCCAGTACTTC

v_call: TRBV7-9
cdr3_length: 13
d_call: .
j_call: TRBJ1-1
clone_size: .
cdr3_aa: CASSLERGSEAFF
cdr3_nt: TGTGCCAGCAGCTTAGAAAGAGGGTCAGAAGCTTTCTTT

v_call: TRBV18
cdr3_length: 15
d_call: .
j_call: TRBJ1-4
clone_size: .
cdr3_aa: CASSPSVRDNEKLFF
cdr3_nt: TGTGCCAGCTCACCGTCGGTCCGGGATAATGAAAAACTGTTTTTT

v_call: TRBV11-3
cdr3_length: 14
d_call: .
j_call: TRBJ1-3
clone_size: .
cdr3_aa: CASSLGGTGNTIYF
cdr3_nt: TGTGCCAGCAGCTTAGGCGGGACTGGAAACACCATATATTTT

v_call: TRBV30
cdr3_length: 14
d_call: .
j_call: TRBJ2-3
clone_size: .
cdr3_aa: CAGTPGLRTDTQYF
cdr3_nt: TGTGCCGGAACCCCGGGACTCCGCACAGATACGCAGTATTTT

v_call: TRBV5-4
cdr3_length: 14
d_call: TRBD1
j_call: TRBJ1-1
clone_size: .
cdr3_aa: CASSWDRSNTEAFF
cdr3_nt: TGTGCCAGCAGCTGGGACAGATCGAACACTGAAGCTTTCTTT

v_call: TRBV4-1
cdr3_length: 14
d_call: TRBD1
j_call: TRBJ2-7
clone_size: .
cdr3_aa: CASSRTGGTYEQYF
cdr3_nt: TGCGCCAGCAGCCGGACAGGGGGTACCTACGAGCAGTACTTC

v_call: TRBV25-1
cdr3_length: 16
d_call: TRBD1
j_call: TRBJ1-3
clone_size: .
cdr3_aa: CASSEGQGQSGNTIYF
cdr3_nt: TGTGCCAGCAGTGAGGGACAGGGGCAGTCTGGAAACACCATATATTTT

v_call: TRBV29-1
cdr3_length: 14
d_call: .
j_call: TRBJ1-5
clone_size: .
cdr3_aa: CSVAPTGNGQPQHF
cdr3_nt: TGCAGCGTGGCCCCTACCGGGAATGGCCAGCCCCAGCATTTT

v_call: TRBV28
cdr3_length: 13
d_call: .
j_call: TRBJ2-7
clone_size: .
cdr3_aa: CAIRGGSWNEQYF
cdr3_nt: TGTGCCATCAGGGGGGGGAGTTGGAACGAGCAGTACTTC

v_call: TRBV5-6
cdr3_length: 15
d_call: .
j_call: TRBJ1-2
clone_size: .
cdr3_aa: CASSTGGLEKGGYTF
cdr3_nt: TGTGCCAGCAGCACCGGAGGACTGGAAAAAGGGGGCTACACCTTC

v_call: TRBV29-1
cdr3_length: 13
d_call: TRBD1
j_call: TRBJ2-7
clone_size: .
cdr3_aa: CSVDEQGVGEQYF
cdr3_nt: TGCAGCGTCGACGAACAGGGGGTGGGTGAGCAGTACTTC

v_call: TRBV19
cdr3_length: 14
d_call: TRBD1
j_call: TRBJ1-1
clone_size: .
cdr3_aa: CASSSWTGGTEAFF
cdr3_nt: TGTGCCAGTAGTTCATGGACAGGGGGCACTGAAGCTTTCTTT

v_call: TRBV7-8
cdr3_length: 15
d_call: .
j_call: TRBJ2-7
clone_size: .
cdr3_aa: CASSHSSIGDYEQYF
cdr3_nt: TGTGCCAGCAGCCATAGTAGCATAGGGGATTACGAGCAGTACTTC

v_call: TRBV11-3
cdr3_length: 14
d_call: .
j_call: TRBJ1-5
clone_size: .
cdr3_aa: CASSFQGSNQPQHF
cdr3_nt: TGTGCCAGCAGTTTCCAGGGATCCAATCAGCCCCAGCATTTT

v_call: TRBV24-1
cdr3_length: 14
d_call: TRBD1
j_call: TRBJ2-2
clone_size: once
cdr3_aa: CATRPTGGTGELFF
cdr3_nt: TGTGCCACCAGGCCGACAGGGGGCACCGGGGAGCTGTTTTTT

v_call: TRBV9
cdr3_length: 16
d_call: TRBD1
j_call: TRBJ1-6
clone_size: .
cdr3_aa: CASSPAQTGANSPLHF
cdr3_nt: TGTGCCAGCAGCCCCGCCCAAACAGGGGCCAATTCACCCCTCCACTTT

v_call: TRBV7-9
cdr3_length: 13
d_call: .
j_call: TRBJ2-3
clone_size: few
cdr3_aa: CASSSSFGPTQYF
cdr3_nt: TGTGCCAGCAGCTCCAGCTTTGGGCCTACGCAGTATTTT

v_call: TRBV5-1
cdr3_length: 15
d_call: .
j_call: TRBJ1-2
clone_size: once
cdr3_aa: CASSHTLDSQGGYTF
cdr3_nt: TGCGCCAGCTCACATACCCTTGACAGCCAAGGTGGCTACACCTTC

v_call: TRBV2
cdr3_length: 14
d_call: .
j_call: TRBJ2-5
clone_size: .
cdr3_aa: CASRVSVHQETQYF
cdr3_nt: TGTGCCAGCAGGGTTTCGGTTCACCAAGAGACCCAGTACTTC

v_call: TRBV3-1/TRBV3-2
cdr3_length: 14
d_call: .
j_call: TRBJ2-7
clone_size: .
cdr3_aa: CASSQDSHSYEQYF
cdr3_nt: TGTGCCAGCAGCCAAGATTCACACTCCTACGAGCAGTACTTC

v_call: TRBV19
cdr3_length: 19
d_call: TRBD2
j_call: TRBJ2-2
clone_size: .
cdr3_aa: CASSTGTSGKRRNTGELFF
cdr3_nt: TGTGCCAGTAGTACCGGGACTAGCGGGAAGAGGAGGAACACCGGGGAGCTGTTTTTT

v_call: TRBV19
cdr3_length: 15
d_call: TRBD1
j_call: TRBJ1-5
clone_size: .
cdr3_aa: CASRPDREGGQPQHF
cdr3_nt: TGTGCCAGTAGGCCGGACAGGGAAGGAGGTCAGCCCCAGCATTTT

v_call: TRBV4-1
cdr3_length: 17
d_call: TRBD2
j_call: TRBJ2-4
clone_size: .
cdr3_aa: CASSQERQLAGANIQYF
cdr3_nt: TGCGCCAGCAGCCAAGAGCGTCAGCTAGCGGGAGCCAACATTCAGTACTTC

v_call: TRBV5-1
cdr3_length: 14
d_call: .
j_call: TRBJ2-7
clone_size: once
cdr3_aa: CASSFSSRTYEQYF
cdr3_nt: TGCGCCAGCAGCTTTTCCTCCCGCACATACGAGCAGTACTTC

v_call: TRBV2
cdr3_length: 15
d_call: .
j_call: TRBJ1-5
clone_size: .
cdr3_aa: CASRAGVHSNQPQHF
cdr3_nt: TGTGCCAGCAGGGCAGGGGTTCATAGCAATCAGCCCCAGCATTTT

v_call: TRBV19
cdr3_length: 15
d_call: TRBD2
j_call: TRBJ2-5
clone_size: .
cdr3_aa: CASSRMTSGSETQYF
cdr3_nt: TGTGCCAGTAGTCGAATGACTAGCGGGAGTGAGACCCAGTACTTC

v_call: TRBV15
cdr3_length: 16
d_call: TRBD2
j_call: TRBJ2-7
clone_size: once
cdr3_aa: CATSRDRSGTNYEQYF
cdr3_nt: TGTGCCACCAGCAGAGATCGGAGCGGGACCAACTACGAGCAGTACTTC

v_call: TRBV7-8
cdr3_length: 14
d_call: TRBD1
j_call: TRBJ2-7
clone_size: .
cdr3_aa: CASSTDRGLYEQYF
cdr3_nt: TGTGCCAGCAGCACGGACAGGGGGCTTTACGAGCAGTACTTC

v_call: TRBV5-1
cdr3_length: 15
d_call: TRBD1
j_call: TRBJ2-3
clone_size: .
cdr3_aa: CASSPRPQGADTQYF
cdr3_nt: TGCGCCAGCAGCCCGAGGCCACAGGGGGCAGATACGCAGTATTTT

v_call: TRBV9
cdr3_length: 15
d_call: TRBD1
j_call: TRBJ2-7
clone_size: .
cdr3_aa: CASSVELGQGNEQYF
cdr3_nt: TGTGCCAGCAGCGTAGAATTGGGACAGGGGAACGAGCAGTACTTC

v_call: TRBV19
cdr3_length: 15
d_call: .
j_call: TRBJ1-6
clone_size: few
cdr3_aa: CASSIGPLPNSPLHF
cdr3_nt: TGTGCCAGTAGTATAGGCCCGCTACCTAATTCACCCCTCCACTTT

v_call: TRBV5-1
cdr3_length: 15
d_call: TRBD1
j_call: TRBJ1-1
clone_size: .
cdr3_aa: CASSLEGQMNTEAFF
cdr3_nt: TGCGCCAGCAGCTTGGAGGGACAGATGAACACTGAAGCTTTCTTT

v_call: TRBV11-3
cdr3_length: 18
d_call: .
j_call: TRBJ2-6
clone_size: .
cdr3_aa: CASSLDPQVAPGANVLTF
cdr3_nt: TGTGCCAGCAGCTTAGATCCCCAAGTGGCCCCTGGGGCCAACGTCCTGACTTTC

v_call: TRBV7-8
cdr3_length: 16
d_call: .
j_call: TRBJ2-1
clone_size: .
cdr3_aa: CASSFRSGASYNEQFF
cdr3_nt: TGTGCCAGCAGCTTTAGGTCGGGAGCGTCCTACAATGAGCAGTTCTTC

v_call: TRBV29-1
cdr3_length: 12
d_call: TRBD1
j_call: TRBJ1-4
clone_size: once
cdr3_aa: CSVGQGKEKLFF
cdr3_nt: TGCAGCGTGGGACAGGGGAAGGAAAAACTGTTTTTT

v_call: TRBV6-6
cdr3_length: 12
d_call: TRBD2
j_call: TRBJ2-1
clone_size: .
cdr3_aa: CASRPSGGAQFF
cdr3_nt: TGTGCCAGCAGGCCTAGCGGGGGGGCCCAGTTCTTC

v_call: TRBV19
cdr3_length: 14
d_call: .
j_call: TRBJ1-5
clone_size: .
cdr3_aa: CASSIGQGYQPQHF
cdr3_nt: TGTGCCAGTAGTATAGGCCAGGGATACCAGCCCCAGCATTTT